This T cell receptor (beta chain) originates from a study of T cell responses to AZD1222 COVID-19 vaccine. Study as a whole: Second-dose schedules of about 4 or about 12 weeks were combined.

About this clone: Its antigen is undetermined.

This table comes from immunoSEQ multiplex PCR, and its TCRdb copy is limited to in-frame clones, with some not included. The top ten clones hold about 2% of a sample with 100,000 or so clones, around 89% of them seen once. Study-wide findings and caveats: When two AZD1222 doses had been given, Spike-specific TCR breadth and depth rose. Regions 160-218 and 743-854 dominated among vaccine-associated CD4 TCRs spanning spike. It should be noted that donors were predominantly white British and more often female, and clonal diversity was possibly underestimated.

This clonotype was sampled from an adult in good health. Sequencing used peripheral blood, obtained on day 0 of AZD1222 vaccination.

CDR3 bases: TGTGCCAGCAGCGTACAGATTCAAGAGACCCAGTACTTC. This codes for CASSVQIQETQYF. The rearrangement uses TRBV5-4 and TRBJ2-5; D is unresolved. Germline CDR1 is SGHNT and CDR2 is YYREEE (reference sequence). Trimming took 4 bases from V and 2 from J, leaving 9 bases between them. The CDR3 consists of 13 residues.